These 2 T cell receptor beta chains came from one sample sequenced in a study of CD8 T cells in Susac syndrome (dated by TCRdb to between 2018 and 2020). The library was prepared using the immunoSEQ multiplex PCR assay. RNA was extracted with the RNeasy kit and 0.5 to 1 ug was reverse transcribed using random hexamers. In TCRdb, the public reads were trimmed at Q25 with fastp and aligned with MiXCR, with productive beta chains retained. One record per CDR3 amino acid sequence lists the most common genes and DNA. The sample table lists approximately 120,000 distinct CDR3 sequences, about 95% of them with a count of one. The leading ten clones occupy roughly 0.08% of the sample. The sequenced material came from CD4+ T cells from PBMCs. The receptors were gathered from a human donor in good health.

With regard to this clonotype: The junction departs from the called germline gene at one end, perhaps through a read error. The chain combines TRBV7-2 with TRBJ1-1, with TRBD1 identical over 8 bases. CDR3 length: 16 amino acids. The germline V gene encodes CDR1 SGHTA and CDR2 FQGNSA. CDR3 nucleotide sequence: TGTGCCAGCGGCTTCTCCCGACAGGGGCCATACACTGAAGCTTTCTTT. It translates to CASGFSRQGPYTEAFF.

V and J are TRBV6-6 and TRBJ2-2; the D is unclear. This CDR3 is built from 14 residues. Germline lookup yields CDR1 MNHNY and CDR2 SVGAGI (reference sequence). V was shortened by 8 bases and J by 4 bases, with 14 bases between the two germline ends. Here the CDR3 reads CASLDSGATGELFF. CDR3 DNA: TGTGCCAGCCTCGATTCAGGAGCCACCGGGGAGCTGTTTTTT.